This T cell receptor (beta chain) was recorded in a study of blood T cell repertoires in COVID-19. Overall study: COVID-19 samples collected from the United States, Italy and Spain covered acute and convalescent phases. From T cells, B-cell-depleted T cells, or PBMCs came the material, which was cDNA or gDNA.

Source study methods: From reference gene primer amplification, estimates of nucleated cell counts were derived. Assay: immunoSEQ multiplex PCR; the TCRdb copy retains only in-frame clones and omits some. The DNA gave D and trimming, while V, J and clone size come from that table. The sample gives 70,000 or so clones, approximately 90% of which show up once; 1.1% to 1.5% is in the top ten. CDR3 length: 14 residues. Trimming took 5 bases from V and 3 from J, leaving 12 bases between them. Germline CDR1 and CDR2: SGHDT and YYEEEE. The receptor was derived from a human donor in a cohort sampled during active COVID-19. The chain recombines TRBV5-6 with TRBJ2-1; TRBD2 might be the D (6 bases). What was sequenced was peripheral blood. The CDR3 DNA reads as TGTGCCAGCAGTCCCCCGACTAGCTACAATGAGCAGTTCTTC. Amino acid sequence: CASSPPTSYNEQFF.